This T cell receptor beta chain was observed in a study of CD8 T cells in ankylosing spondylitis. Germline-derived CDR1 and CDR2 are SQVTM and ANQGSEA. The length of the CDR3 is 13 residues. V gave up 6 bases and J gave up 7 bases; unmatched junction bases: 9. This clonotype was seen many times. Quantitative 5'-RACE with molecular barcodes was used to make the TCR beta libraries. Each CDR3 protein is one row after TCRdb ran MiXCR on the 5' RACE reads. The sample includes 300,000 to 350,000 distinct CDR3 sequences, around 10% of them seen just once. The chain uses TRBV29-1 and TRBJ2-1; 7 bases agree with TRBD1. The material sequenced was blood, either unsorted or a sorted T cell fraction (not recorded which). The TCR was taken from a female donor with ankylosing spondylitis or in good health (not recorded which). The CDR3: CSVPSRQGNEQFF. The CDR3 DNA is TGCAGCGTCCCCTCGAGACAGGGAAATGAGCAGTTCTTC.